The next 20 T cell receptor beta chains were all read from a single sample in a study of T cell responses to AZD1222 COVID-19 vaccine. Sequenced by immunoSEQ multiplex PCR; TCRdb stores in-frame clones only, minus some. The sample lists nearly 110,000 clones, roughly 90% seen once, with around 6.7% in the top ten. This specimen was peripheral blood, taken on day 0 of AZD1222 vaccination. The receptors stem from an adult in good health.

This chain uses TRBV30 with TRBJ1-4; unclear D gene. The germline CDR1 and CDR2 sequences are GTSNPN and SVGIG (reference sequence). Trimming pared 0 bases from V and 4 bases from J, leaving 9 bases between. The CDR3 spans 14 residues. CDR3 sequence reads: CAWSVSVYNEKLFF. In DNA form, the CDR3 reads TGTGCCTGGAGTGTAAGCGTTTATAATGAAAAACTGTTTTTT. The full variable domain, rest sourced from reference TRBV30 and TRBJ1-4, is SQTIHQWPATLVQPVGSPLSLECTVEGTSNPNLYWYRQAAGRGLQLLFYSVGIGQISSEVPQNLSASRPQDRQFILSSKKLLLSDSGFYLCAWSVSVYNEKLFFGSGTQLSVL.

Judged by abundance, this clone is medium-sized. The CDR3 protein is CASSPKRSGAGVTNEKLFF. CDR3 nucleotide sequence: TGCGCCAGCAGCCCTAAAAGGTCGGGGGCCGGAGTGACTAATGAAAAACTGTTTTTT. The gene calls are TRBV4-1 and TRBJ1-4; a possible D gene is TRBD1 (6 bases). V lost 4 bases, J lost 2 bases, and 23 bases lay in between. The CDR3 runs to 19 residues. In germline, CDR1 is MGHRA, CDR2 YSYEKL.

The chain carries TRBV2 and TRBJ1-2; 7 nucleotides align to TRBD1. The CDR3 runs to 14 residues. J was trimmed by 4 bases and V by 7 bases; bases with no gene match: 9. The germline V gene has CDR1 SNHLY and CDR2 FYNNEI. In DNA form, the CDR3 reads TGTGCCAGCACCGCGGACAGGCGACCCTATGGCTACACCTTC. Translation: CASTADRRPYGYTF.

This sequence joins TRBV5-4 and TRBJ2-2, with D tentatively TRBD1 or TRBD2 (6 bases each). V dropped 2 bases and J dropped 1 base, with 15 bases sitting between them. Germline-derived CDR1 and CDR2 are SGHNT and YYREEE (reference sequence). The CDR3 runs to 17 residues. CDR3 region: CASSFSGQTLNTGELFF. The CDR3 DNA is TGTGCCAGCAGCTTTAGCGGACAGACGTTGAACACCGGGGAGCTGTTTTTT.

The chain joins TRBV12-3 or TRBV12-4 to TRBJ1-2; D unclear. This CDR3 has 13 amino acids. Trimming removed 8 bases from V and 0 bases from J, with 10 bases in between. CDR3 coding DNA: TGTGCCAGCCGTCGGACGGCTAACTATGGCTACACCTTC. Translation: CASRRTANYGYTF.

V gene TRBV18 combines with J gene TRBJ2-3; D gene ambiguous. V dropped 2 bases and J dropped 6 bases, with 9 bases sitting between them. The CDR3 has 13 residues. Germline CDR1 reads KGHSH; CDR2 reads LQKENI. The CDR3 region has the DNA TGTGCCAGCTCACCAGATACGCCGGATACGCAGTATTTT. Residues: CASSPDTPDTQYF.

This chain connects TRBV11-2 to TRBJ1-6, with 9 bases matching TRBD1. The V and J ends lost 4 bases and 10 bases, in that order; junction bases with no gene match: 8. In germline, CDR1 is SGHAT, CDR2 FQNNGV. The CDR3 totals 15 residues. DNA for the CDR3: TGTGCCAGCAGCTCCCCGGGACAGGGTTTCTCACCCCTCCACTTT. This translates into CASSSPGQGFSPLHF.

The chain joins TRBV4-1 to TRBJ1-5; perhaps TRBD1 as D (5 bases). V was shortened by 9 bases and J by 0 bases, with 21 bases between the two germline ends. The germline gives CDR1 MGHRA, CDR2 YSYEKL. The CDR3 runs to 17 residues. DNA of the CDR3: TGCGCCAGTTCAGTAGTCCCCGGGGGGGATAGCAATCAGCCCCAGCATTTT. It yields the protein CASSVVPGGDSNQPQHF.

The rearrangement joins TRBV28 to TRBJ1-3; possibly TRBD1 for D (5 bases). The CDR3 is made up of 15 amino acids. V lost 6 bases and J 0 bases, leaving 12 bases between the germline ends. Germline assignment: CDR1 MDHEN and CDR2 SYDVKM. The CDR3 coding sequence is TGTGCCAGCAGGACCTCCGGGACCTCTGGAAACACCATATATTTT. This codes for CASRTSGTSGNTIYF. Using reference TRBV28 and TRBJ1-3 for the parts outside the CDR3, the full variable domain is DVKVTQSSRYLVKRTGEKVFLECVQDMDHENMFWYRQDPGLGLRLIYFSYDVKMKEKGDIPEGYSVSREKKERFSLILESASTNQTSMYLCASRTSGTSGNTIYFGEGSWLTVV.

V usage is TRBV5-6 and J usage is TRBJ2-5; 7 bases align to TRBD1. Germline assignment: CDR1 SGHDT and CDR2 YYEEEE. This CDR3 is 14 amino acids long. V trimming: 4 bases; J trimming: 4 bases; junction bases outside the gene matches: 7. DNA of the CDR3: TGTGCCAGCAGCAAGACAGGGCCTGGAGAGACCCAGTACTTC. It specifies CASSKTGPGETQYF.

This clone is classed as medium-sized. The rearrangement links TRBV27 to TRBJ1-3; D is undetermined. V was cut by 2 bases and J by 2 bases, with 7 bases left in between. Germline assignment: CDR1 MNHEY and CDR2 SMNVEV (reference sequence). The CDR3 is 14 amino acids. The CDR3 DNA is TGTGCCAGCAGTTTAGAAGGAACTGGAAACACCATATATTTT. It specifies CASSLEGTGNTIYF.

This clone was counted once. The chain has TRBV3-1 (or the pseudogene TRBV3-2) and TRBJ2-7; 10 nucleotides line up with TRBD1. Losses at the gene ends were 4 bases for V and 3 bases for J; bases not matched to a gene: 6. The CDR3 is made up of 15 amino acids. The germline CDR1 and CDR2 sequences are LGHDT and YNNKEL (reference sequence). CDR3 amino acids: CASSRPGTGDYEQYF. CDR3 in DNA: TGTGCCAGCAGCCGACCCGGGACAGGGGACTACGAGCAGTACTTC.

This chain connects TRBV28 to TRBJ1-1, with TRBD1 matching over 10 bases. The V and J ends lost 3 bases and 6 bases, in that order; junction bases with no gene match: 16. Germline assignment: CDR1 MDHEN and CDR2 SYDVKM. The CDR3 runs 18 residues. CDR3 DNA: TGTGCCAGCAGTTTCGGTAGACAGGGGGCGCAAAAGAGAGCTGAAGCTTTCTTT. This sequence encodes CASSFGRQGAQKRAEAFF. Full variable domain (remainder filled in from reference TRBV28 and TRBJ1-1): DVKVTQSSRYLVKRTGEKVFLECVQDMDHENMFWYRQDPGLGLRLIYFSYDVKMKEKGDIPEGYSVSREKKERFSLILESASTNQTSMYLCASSFGRQGAQKRAEAFFGQGTRLTVV.

The chain uses TRBV5-4 and TRBJ1-2; D unclear. The CDR3 spans 13 residues. Per germline, CDR1 SGHNT and CDR2 YYREEE (reference sequence). Trimming cost V 2 bases and J 2 bases, with 7 bases left between them. The CDR3 nucleotides are TGTGCCAGCAGCTTAGACGGAAACTATGGCTACACCTTC. Residues: CASSLDGNYGYTF.

This clone came up a few times. The chain is built from TRBV2 and TRBJ1-2, with D possibly being TRBD1 (5 bases). V was cut by 6 bases and J by 7 bases, with 21 bases left in between. Germline lookup yields CDR1 SNHLY and CDR2 FYNNEI. The CDR3 is made up of 15 amino acids. CDR3 sequence (DNA): TGTGCCAGCAGAGCCGTTGTAAAGGGGCGGTCTGGCTACACCTTC. It translates to CASRAVVKGRSGYTF.

The rearrangement links TRBV11-2 to TRBJ2-3; perhaps TRBD2 as D (6 bases). The germline gives CDR1 SGHAT, CDR2 FQNNGV. The CDR3 extends over 14 amino acids. V lost 4 bases to trimming and J lost 5 bases, with 13 bases between them. The CDR3 sequence: CASSSQVSGDTQYF. The CDR3 coding sequence is TGTGCCAGCAGCTCCCAAGTTAGCGGAGATACGCAGTATTTT.

The chain is built from TRBV19 and TRBJ1-2; D unclear. Germline-derived CDR1 and CDR2 are LNHDA and SQIVND (reference sequence). V was clipped by 3 bases and J by 8 bases, with 13 bases between them. The CDR3 covers 13 residues. This chain's CDR3 is CASSISTSRGYTF. CDR3 bases: TGTGCCAGTAGTATTAGCACCAGTCGGGGCTACACCTTC.

The J gene is TRBJ2-5, the V gene TRBV7-9, with D unresolved. Per the germline V gene, CDR1 is SEHNR and CDR2 is FQNEAQ (reference sequence). The ends were cut back, 4 bases at V and 2 bases at J, with 8 bases in the middle. This CDR3 comprises 13 residues. CDR3 sequence reads: CASSSGRQETQYF. Here the CDR3 DNA reads TGTGCCAGCAGCTCCGGAAGGCAAGAGACCCAGTACTTC.

This sequence joins TRBV27 and TRBJ2-7; 9 bases match TRBD2. Germline loops: CDR1 MNHEY, CDR2 SMNVEV (reference sequence). J lost 6 bases, V lost 3 bases, and 15 bases had no gene match. This CDR3 has 17 amino acids. The CDR3: CASSLVGTSLGLGEQYF. The CDR3 DNA is TGTGCCAGCAGTTTGGTTGGGACTAGCCTGGGCCTAGGCGAGCAGTACTTC.

The DNA of the CDR3 is TGCGCCAGCAGCCAAAATCTTGCAAGGCTGGCTAGCGGGAGCACAGATACGCAGTATTTT. Protein sequence: CASSQNLARLASGSTDTQYF. The J gene is TRBJ2-3, the V gene TRBV4-3; 8 positions agree with TRBD2. Germline CDR1 is LGHNA and CDR2 is YSLEER. The ends lost 2 bases at V and 0 bases at J; junction bases unmatched: 16. The CDR3 has 20 residues.